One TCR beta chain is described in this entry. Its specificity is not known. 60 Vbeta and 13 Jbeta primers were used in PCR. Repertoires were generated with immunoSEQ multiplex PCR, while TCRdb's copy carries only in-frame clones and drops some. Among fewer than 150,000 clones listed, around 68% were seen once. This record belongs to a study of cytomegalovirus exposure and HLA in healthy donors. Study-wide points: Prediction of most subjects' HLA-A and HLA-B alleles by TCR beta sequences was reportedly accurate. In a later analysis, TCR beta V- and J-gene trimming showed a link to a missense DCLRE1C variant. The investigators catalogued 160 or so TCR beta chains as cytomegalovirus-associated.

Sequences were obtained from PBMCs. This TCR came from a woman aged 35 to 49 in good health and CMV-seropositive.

The chain's CDR3 is CSVEGAGKLSTDTQYF. CDR3 bases: TGCAGCGTCGAGGGAGCTGGAAAACTTAGCACAGATACGCAGTATTTT. The chain joins TRBV29-1 to TRBJ2-3; D possibly corresponds to TRBD2 (5 bases). There are 16 residues in the CDR3. V shed 6 bases and J shed 0 bases, with 19 bases lying between them. CDR1 is SQVTM, CDR2 ANQGSEA, per germline.